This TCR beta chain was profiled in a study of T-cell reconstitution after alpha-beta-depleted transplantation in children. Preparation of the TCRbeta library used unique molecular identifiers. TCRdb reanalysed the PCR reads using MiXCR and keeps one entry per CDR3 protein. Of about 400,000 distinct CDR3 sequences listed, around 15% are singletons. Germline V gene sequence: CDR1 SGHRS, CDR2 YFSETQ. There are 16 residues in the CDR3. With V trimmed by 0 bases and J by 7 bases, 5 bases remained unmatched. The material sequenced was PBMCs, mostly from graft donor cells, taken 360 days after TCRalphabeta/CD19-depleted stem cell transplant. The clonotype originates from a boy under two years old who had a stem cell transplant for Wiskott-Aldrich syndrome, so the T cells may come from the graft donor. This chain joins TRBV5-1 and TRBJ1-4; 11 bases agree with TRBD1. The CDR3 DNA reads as TGCGCCAGCAGCTTGGTGGCCGGGACAGGGGGTGAAAAACTGTTTTTT. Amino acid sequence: CASSLVAGTGGEKLFF.